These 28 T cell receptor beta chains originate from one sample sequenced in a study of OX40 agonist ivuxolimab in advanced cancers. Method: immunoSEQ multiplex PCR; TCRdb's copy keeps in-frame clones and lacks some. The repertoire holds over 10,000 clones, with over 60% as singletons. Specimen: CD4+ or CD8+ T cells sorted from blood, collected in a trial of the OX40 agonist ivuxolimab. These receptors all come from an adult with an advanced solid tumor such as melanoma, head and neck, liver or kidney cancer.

For the CDR3, the DNA is TGTGCCAGCAGCGTAGCTCACGGAAAGGGGGATACGCAGTATTTT. This codes for CASSVAHGKGDTQYF. The chain links TRBV9 to TRBJ2-3; weak D call: TRBD1 (5 bases). Trimming left V 0 bases short and J 6 bases short, with 14 bases between. This CDR3 is built from 15 residues. Germline V CDR1 and CDR2: SGDLS, YYNGEE.

CDR3 in amino acids: CASILRENTEAFF. CDR3 DNA: TGTGCCAGCATATTAAGGGAGAACACTGAAGCTTTCTTT. The rearrangement joins TRBV6-1 to TRBJ1-1; D unresolved. V dropped 7 bases and J dropped 1 base, with 10 bases sitting between them. This CDR3 has 13 amino acids. In germline, CDR1 is MNHNS, CDR2 SASEGT.

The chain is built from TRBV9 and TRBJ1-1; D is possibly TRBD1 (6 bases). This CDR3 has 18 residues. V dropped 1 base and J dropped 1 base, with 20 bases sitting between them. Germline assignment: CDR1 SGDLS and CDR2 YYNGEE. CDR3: CASSVNSRGGTGNTEAFF. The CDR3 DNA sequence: TGTGCCAGCAGCGTAAACTCCCGAGGGGGAACGGGGAACACTGAAGCTTTCTTT.

The CDR3 nucleotides are TGTGCCAGCAGCCCATCCATCCAGCCCCAGCATTTT. Its protein product is CASSPSIQPQHF. This sequence joins TRBV7-8 and TRBJ1-5; no firm D call. The V end was cut by 5 bases, the J end by 7 bases, with 9 bases between. The CDR3 covers 12 residues. Per germline, CDR1 SGHVS and CDR2 FQNEAQ.

The CDR3 DNA follows: TGTGCCAGCAGTTTGAGGGGAGGCAATTCACCCCTCCACTTT. As protein: CASSLRGGNSPLHF. The chain joins TRBV27 to TRBJ1-6; a possible D gene is TRBD1 (5 bases). The germline CDR1 and CDR2 sequences are MNHEY and SMNVEV (reference sequence). There are 14 residues in the CDR3. Trimming left V 3 bases short and J 7 bases short, with 10 bases between.

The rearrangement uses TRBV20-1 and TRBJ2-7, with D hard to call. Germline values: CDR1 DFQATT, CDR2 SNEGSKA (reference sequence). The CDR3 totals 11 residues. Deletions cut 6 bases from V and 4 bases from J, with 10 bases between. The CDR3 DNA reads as TGCAGTGCCAGAAGAAGGTACGAGCAGTACTTC. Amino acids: CSARRRYEQYF.

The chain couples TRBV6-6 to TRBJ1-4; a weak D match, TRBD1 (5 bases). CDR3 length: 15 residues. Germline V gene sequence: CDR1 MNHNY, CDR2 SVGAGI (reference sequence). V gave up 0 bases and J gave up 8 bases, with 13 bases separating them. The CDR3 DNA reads TGTGCCAGCAGTTACTCACCAGGGCTCAGGGAAAAACTGTTTTTT. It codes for CASSYSPGLREKLFF.

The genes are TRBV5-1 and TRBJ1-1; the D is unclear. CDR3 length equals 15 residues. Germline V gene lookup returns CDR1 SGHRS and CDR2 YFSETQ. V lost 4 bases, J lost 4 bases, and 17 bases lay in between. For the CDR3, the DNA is TGCGCCAGCAGCCCAGTAGGGAGGGAGATCACTGAAGCTTTCTTT. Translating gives CASSPVGREITEAFF.

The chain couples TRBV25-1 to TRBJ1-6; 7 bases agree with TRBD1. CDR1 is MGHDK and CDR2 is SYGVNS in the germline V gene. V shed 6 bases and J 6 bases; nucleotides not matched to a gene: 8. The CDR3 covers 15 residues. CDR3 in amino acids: CASRTRDSLNSPLHF. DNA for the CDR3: TGTGCCAGCAGGACCCGGGACAGCCTTAATTCACCCCTCCACTTT.

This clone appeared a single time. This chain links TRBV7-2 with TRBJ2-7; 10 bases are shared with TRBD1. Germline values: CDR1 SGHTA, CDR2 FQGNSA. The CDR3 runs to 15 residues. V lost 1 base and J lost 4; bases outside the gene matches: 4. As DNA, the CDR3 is TGTGCCAGCAGCTTAGGTCTGGGACAGGGGTACGAGCAGTACTTC. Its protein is CASSLGLGQGYEQYF.

Written as DNA, the CDR3 is TGTGCCAGCAGCCTCCCGTGGGCCTACAATGAGCAGTTCTTC. Its protein is CASSLPWAYNEQFF. The V and J genes are TRBV7-9 and TRBJ2-1; D ambiguous. The V and J ends lost 5 bases and 2 bases respectively, with 10 bases between them. Germline values: CDR1 SEHNR, CDR2 FQNEAQ (reference sequence). CDR3 length: 14 residues. The variable domain in full, with the rest retrieved from reference TRBV7-9 and TRBJ2-1, is DTGVSQNPRHKITKRGQNVTFRCDPISEHNRLYWYRQTLGQGPEFLTYFQNEAQLEKSRLLSDRFSAERPKGSFSTLEIQRTEQGDSAMYLCASSLPWAYNEQFFGPGTRLTVL.

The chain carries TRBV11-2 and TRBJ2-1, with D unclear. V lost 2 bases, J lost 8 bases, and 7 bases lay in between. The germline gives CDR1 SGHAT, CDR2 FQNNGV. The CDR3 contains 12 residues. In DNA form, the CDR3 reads TGTGCCAGCAGCTTATTAAGGGATGAGCAGTTCTTC. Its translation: CASSLLRDEQFF. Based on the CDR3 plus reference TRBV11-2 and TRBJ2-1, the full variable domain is EAGVAQSPRYKIIEKRQSVAFWCNPISGHATLYWYQQILGQGPKLLIQFQNNGVVDDSQLPKDRFSAERLKGVDSTLKIQPAKLEDSAVYLCASSLLRDEQFFGPGTRLTVL.

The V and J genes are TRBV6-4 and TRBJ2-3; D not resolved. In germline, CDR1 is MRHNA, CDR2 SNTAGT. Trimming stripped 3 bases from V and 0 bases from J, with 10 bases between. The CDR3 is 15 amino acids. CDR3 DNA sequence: TGTGCCAGCAGTGAGGGTGGCTTTAGCACAGATACGCAGTATTTT. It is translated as CASSEGGFSTDTQYF.

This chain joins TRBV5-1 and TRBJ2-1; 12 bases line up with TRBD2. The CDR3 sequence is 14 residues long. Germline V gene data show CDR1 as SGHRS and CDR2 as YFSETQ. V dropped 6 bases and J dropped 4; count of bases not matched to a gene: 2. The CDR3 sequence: CASTSGRAYNEQFF. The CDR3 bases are TGCGCCAGCACTAGCGGGAGGGCATACAATGAGCAGTTCTTC. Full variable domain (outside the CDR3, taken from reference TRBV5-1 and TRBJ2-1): KAGVTQTPRYLIKTRGQQVTLSCSPISGHRSVSWYQQTPGQGLQFLFEYFSETQRNKGNFPGRFSGRQFSNSRSEMNVSTLELGDSALYLCASTSGRAYNEQFFGPGTRLTVL.

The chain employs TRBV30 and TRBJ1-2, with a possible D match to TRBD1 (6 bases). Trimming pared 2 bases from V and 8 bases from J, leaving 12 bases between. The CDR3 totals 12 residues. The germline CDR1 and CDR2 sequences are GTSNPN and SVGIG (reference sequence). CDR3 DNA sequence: TGTGCCTGGAGTATAGACAGGTGGGGCTACACCTTC. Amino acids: CAWSIDRWGYTF.

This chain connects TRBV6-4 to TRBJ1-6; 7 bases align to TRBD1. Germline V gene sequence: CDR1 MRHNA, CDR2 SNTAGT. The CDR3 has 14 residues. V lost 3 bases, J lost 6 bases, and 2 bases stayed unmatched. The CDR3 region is CASSEAGGNSPLHF. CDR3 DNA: TGTGCCAGCAGTGAAGCAGGGGGTAATTCACCCCTCCACTTT.

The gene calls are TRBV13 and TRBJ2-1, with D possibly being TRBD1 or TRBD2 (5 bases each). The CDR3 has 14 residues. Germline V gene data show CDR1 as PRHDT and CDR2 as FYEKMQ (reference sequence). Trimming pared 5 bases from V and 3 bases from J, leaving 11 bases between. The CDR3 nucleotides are TGTGCCAGCAGCCCCGAGGGGCTCTACAATGAGCAGTTCTTC. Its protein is CASSPEGLYNEQFF. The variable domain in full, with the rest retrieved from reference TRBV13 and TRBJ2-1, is AAGVIQSPRHLIKEKRETATLKCYPIPRHDTVYWYQQGPGQDPQFLISFYEKMQSDKGSIPDRFSAQQFSDYHSELNMSSLELGDSALYFCASSPEGLYNEQFFGPGTRLTVL.

The chain's CDR3 is CASSGQAKSYEQYF. The CDR3 DNA sequence: TGTGCCAGCAGTGGACAGGCCAAGTCCTACGAGCAGTACTTC. The rearrangement uses TRBV6-5 and TRBJ2-7, with 7 positions matching TRBD1. CDR3 length: 14 amino acids. The V segment lost 5 bases and the J segment 1 base; nucleotides outside the gene matches: 5. Germline V gene data show CDR1 as MNHEY and CDR2 as SVGAGI.

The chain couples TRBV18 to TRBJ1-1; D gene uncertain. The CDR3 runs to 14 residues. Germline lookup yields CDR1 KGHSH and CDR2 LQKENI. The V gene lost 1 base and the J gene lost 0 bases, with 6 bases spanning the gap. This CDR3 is CASSPQTVNTEAFF. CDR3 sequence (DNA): TGTGCCAGCTCACCACAGACCGTGAACACTGAAGCTTTCTTT.

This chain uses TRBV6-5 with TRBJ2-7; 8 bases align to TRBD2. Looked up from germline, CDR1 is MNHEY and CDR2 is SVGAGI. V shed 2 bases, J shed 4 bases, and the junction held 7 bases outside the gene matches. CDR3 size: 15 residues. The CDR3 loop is CASSYRAGGGYEQYF. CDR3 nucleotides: TGTGCCAGCAGTTACCGCGCCGGGGGGGGGTACGAGCAGTACTTC.

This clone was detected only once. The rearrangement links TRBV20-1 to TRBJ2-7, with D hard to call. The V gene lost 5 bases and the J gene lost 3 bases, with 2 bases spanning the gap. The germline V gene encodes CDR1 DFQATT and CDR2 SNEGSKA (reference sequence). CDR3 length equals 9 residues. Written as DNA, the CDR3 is TGCAGTGCTGGCTACGAGCAGTACTTC. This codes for CSAGYEQYF.

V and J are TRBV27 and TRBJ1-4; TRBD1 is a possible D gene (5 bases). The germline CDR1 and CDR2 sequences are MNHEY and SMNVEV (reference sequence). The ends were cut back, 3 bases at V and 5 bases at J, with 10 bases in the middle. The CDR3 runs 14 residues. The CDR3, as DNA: TGTGCCAGCAGTTTGGGGGTCGCGAATGAAAAACTGTTTTTT. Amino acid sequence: CASSLGVANEKLFF.

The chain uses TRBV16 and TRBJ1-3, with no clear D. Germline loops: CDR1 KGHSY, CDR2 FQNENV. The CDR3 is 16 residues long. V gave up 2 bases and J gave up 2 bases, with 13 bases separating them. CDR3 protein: CASSQVGIRTGNTIYF. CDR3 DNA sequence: TGTGCCAGCAGCCAAGTGGGGATTAGAACTGGAAACACCATATATTTT.

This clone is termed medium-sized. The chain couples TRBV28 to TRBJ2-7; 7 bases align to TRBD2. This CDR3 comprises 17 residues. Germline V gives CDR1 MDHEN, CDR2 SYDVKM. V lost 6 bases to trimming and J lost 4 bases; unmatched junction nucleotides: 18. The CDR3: CASSRGPGTKASYEQYF. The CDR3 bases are TGTGCCAGCAGCCGGGGTCCCGGGACTAAAGCCTCTTACGAGCAGTACTTC.

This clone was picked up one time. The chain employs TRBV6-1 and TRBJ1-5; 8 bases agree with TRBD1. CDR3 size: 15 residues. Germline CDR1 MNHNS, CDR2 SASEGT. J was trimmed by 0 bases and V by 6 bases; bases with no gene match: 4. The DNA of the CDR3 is TGTGCCAGCAGGGGACAGGACCATAGCAATCAGCCCCAGCATTTT. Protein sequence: CASRGQDHSNQPQHF.

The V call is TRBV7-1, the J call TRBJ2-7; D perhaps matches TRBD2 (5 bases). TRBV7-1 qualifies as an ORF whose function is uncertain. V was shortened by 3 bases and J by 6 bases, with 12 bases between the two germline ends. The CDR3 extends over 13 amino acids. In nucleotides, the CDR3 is TGTGCCAGCAGCTCCGGGGTAGGGCGCGAGCAGTACTTC. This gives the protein CASSSGVGREQYF.

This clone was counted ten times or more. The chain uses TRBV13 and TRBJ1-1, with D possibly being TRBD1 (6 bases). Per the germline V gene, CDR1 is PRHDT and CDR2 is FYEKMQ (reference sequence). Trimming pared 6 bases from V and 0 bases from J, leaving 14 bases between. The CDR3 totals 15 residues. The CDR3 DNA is TGTGCCAGCAGGGCCCGAGGGGGTTTGAACACTGAAGCTTTCTTT. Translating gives CASRARGGLNTEAFF.

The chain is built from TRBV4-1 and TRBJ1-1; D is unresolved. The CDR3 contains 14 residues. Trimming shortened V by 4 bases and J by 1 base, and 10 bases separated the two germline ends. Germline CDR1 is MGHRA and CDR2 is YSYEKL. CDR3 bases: TGCGCCAGCAGCCTCGGGCCTAGGAACACTGAAGCTTTCTTT. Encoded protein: CASSLGPRNTEAFF.